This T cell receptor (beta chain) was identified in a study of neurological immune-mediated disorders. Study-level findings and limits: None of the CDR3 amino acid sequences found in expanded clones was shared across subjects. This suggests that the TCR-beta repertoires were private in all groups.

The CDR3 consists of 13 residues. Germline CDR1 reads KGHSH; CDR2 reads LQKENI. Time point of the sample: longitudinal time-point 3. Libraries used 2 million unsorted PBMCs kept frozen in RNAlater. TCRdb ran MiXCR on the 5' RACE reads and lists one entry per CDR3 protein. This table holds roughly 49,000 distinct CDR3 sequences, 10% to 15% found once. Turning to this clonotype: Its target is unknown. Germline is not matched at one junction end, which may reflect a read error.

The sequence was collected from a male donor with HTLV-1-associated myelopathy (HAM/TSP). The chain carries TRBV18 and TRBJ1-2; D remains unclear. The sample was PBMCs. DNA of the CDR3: TGTGACAGCTCAGCAGGCCCGCCCTATGGCTACACCTTC. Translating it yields CDSSAGPPYGYTF.